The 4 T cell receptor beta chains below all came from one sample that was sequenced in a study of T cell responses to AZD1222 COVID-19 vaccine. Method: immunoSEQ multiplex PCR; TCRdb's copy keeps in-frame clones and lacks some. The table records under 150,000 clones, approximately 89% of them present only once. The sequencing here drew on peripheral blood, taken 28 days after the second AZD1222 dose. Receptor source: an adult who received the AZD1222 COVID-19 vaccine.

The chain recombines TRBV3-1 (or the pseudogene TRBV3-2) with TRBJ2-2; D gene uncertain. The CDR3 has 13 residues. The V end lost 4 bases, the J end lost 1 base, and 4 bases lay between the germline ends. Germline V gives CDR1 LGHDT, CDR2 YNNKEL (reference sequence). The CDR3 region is CASSPWNTGELFF. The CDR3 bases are TGTGCCAGCAGCCCGTGGAACACCGGGGAGCTGTTTTTT.

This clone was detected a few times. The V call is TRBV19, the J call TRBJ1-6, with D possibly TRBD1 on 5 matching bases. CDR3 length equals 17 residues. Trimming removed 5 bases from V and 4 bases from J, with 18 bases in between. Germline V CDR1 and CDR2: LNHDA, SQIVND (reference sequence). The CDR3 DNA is TGTGCCAGTAGTTATTTCTCGTTTTCAGGGTATAATTCACCCCTCCACTTT. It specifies CASSYFSFSGYNSPLHF.

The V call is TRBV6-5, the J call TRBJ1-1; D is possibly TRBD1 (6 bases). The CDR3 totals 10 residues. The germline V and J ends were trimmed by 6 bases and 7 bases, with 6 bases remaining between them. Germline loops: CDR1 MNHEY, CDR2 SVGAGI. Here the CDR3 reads CASRDSEAFF. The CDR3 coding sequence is TGTGCCAGCAGGGACAGTGAAGCTTTCTTT.

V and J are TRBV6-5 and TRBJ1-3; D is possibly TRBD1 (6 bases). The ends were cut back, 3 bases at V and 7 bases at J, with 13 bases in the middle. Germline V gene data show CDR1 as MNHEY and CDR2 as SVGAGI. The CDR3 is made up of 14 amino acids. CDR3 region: CASSYLGADNTIYF. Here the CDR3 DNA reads TGTGCCAGCAGTTATTTGGGGGCCGACAACACCATATATTTT.